These 30 T cell receptor beta chains were sequenced from one sample in a study of T cell repertoires in cytomegalovirus infection. TCRdb analysed the reads with MiXCR anew, one entry per CDR3 protein. This table holds about 740,000 distinct CDR3 sequences, less than 40% found once. Material for sequencing was PBMCs. The receptors were sampled from a human donor in good health (CMV status not recorded). Some clones in this sample may be carry-over from other donors' samples.

This clonotype was recorded a few times. This chain links TRBV12-3 or TRBV12-4 with TRBJ2-2; a possible D gene is TRBD1 (5 bases). The V gene lost 1 base and the J gene lost 7 bases, with 7 bases spanning the gap. CDR3 length equals 13 residues. CDR3 loop: CASSLVGRGELFF. Here the CDR3 DNA reads TGTGCCAGCAGTTTAGTGGGGCGCGGGGAGCTGTTTTTT.

This clonotype has only a few counts. V and J are TRBV28 and TRBJ2-3; TRBD2 matches at 7 bases. This CDR3 comprises 15 residues. Per the germline V gene, CDR1 is MDHEN and CDR2 is SYDVKM. Trimming cost V 5 bases and J 10 bases; bases outside gene matches: 15. Here the CDR3 DNA reads TGTGCCAGCAGTCCAGGGACTACGCAATTGGATGCGCAGTATTTT. It is translated as CASSPGTTQLDAQYF.

The chain has TRBV6-5 and TRBJ2-7; weak D call: TRBD2 (6 bases). This CDR3 spans 12 amino acids. Germline-derived CDR1 and CDR2 are MNHEY and SVGAGI. Trimming shortened V by 3 bases and J by 6 bases, and 9 bases separated the two germline ends. The CDR3 region is CASSYMGGEQYF. CDR3 DNA: TGTGCCAGCAGTTATATGGGGGGCGAGCAGTACTTC.

This clonotype was observed many times. The genes are TRBV7-2 and TRBJ1-5; D remains ambiguous. Germline V gene lookup returns CDR1 SGHTA and CDR2 FQGNSA. The CDR3 covers 13 residues. Trimming stripped 3 bases from V and 6 bases from J, with 9 bases between. The CDR3 bases are TGTGCCAGCAGCTTTTTAGGGAGTCAGCCCCAGCATTTT. Residues: CASSFLGSQPQHF.

This clonotype was picked up many times. V usage is TRBV12-3 or TRBV12-4 and J usage is TRBJ2-7; weak D call: TRBD2 (6 bases). V was cut by 3 bases and J by 3 bases, with 12 bases left in between. The CDR3 runs 14 residues. The CDR3 is CASSFGVGGYEQYF. For the CDR3, the DNA is TGTGCCAGCAGTTTCGGGGTCGGGGGCTACGAGCAGTACTTC.

This sequence joins TRBV7-4 and TRBJ1-2; 11 bases are shared with TRBD1. Germline values: CDR1 SGHVT, CDR2 SQSDAQ. The CDR3 has 14 residues. CDR3: CAAAGQGAGWGYTF. DNA for the CDR3: TGTGCTGCGGCCGGACAGGGGGCAGGTTGGGGCTACACCTTC. The full variable domain, its missing parts supplied by reference TRBV7-4 and TRBJ1-2, is GAGVSQSPRYKVAKRGRDVALRCDSISGHVTLYWYRQTLGQGSEVLTYSQSDAQRDKSGRPSGRFSAERPERSVSTLKIQRTEQGDSAVYLCAAAGQGAGWGYTFGSGTRLTVV.

The chain links TRBV25-1 to TRBJ2-4, with 8 bases matching TRBD1. This CDR3 is 15 amino acids long. From germline, CDR1 is MGHDK and CDR2 SYGVNS. Germline trimming cut 3 bases from V and 4 bases from J; bases unmatched to any gene: 5. The CDR3 sequence is CASSENRDRKNIQYF. For the CDR3, the DNA is TGTGCCAGCAGTGAGAACCGGGACAGGAAAAACATTCAGTACTTC.

This clonotype was seen a few times. V and J are TRBV6-2 or TRBV6-3 and TRBJ2-1; TRBD2 aligns across 8 bases. With V trimmed by 5 bases and J by 10 bases, 10 bases remained unmatched. The CDR3 sequence is 14 residues long. Germline V gene lookup returns CDR1 MNHEY and CDR2 SVGEGT. This CDR3 is CASSDRGGGLEQFF. CDR3 DNA sequence: TGTGCCAGCAGTGACCGGGGGGGGGGGCTAGAGCAGTTCTTC.

This clonotype was picked up a small number of times. The chain uses TRBV7-2 and TRBJ1-1; D ambiguous. This CDR3 spans 14 amino acids. The V gene lost 3 bases and the J gene lost 5 bases, with 13 bases spanning the gap. CDR1 and CDR2 from the germline V gene are SGHTA and FQGNSA. The CDR3 DNA reads as TGTGCCAGCAGCTTTGCCCCTCGGAGGACTGAAGCTTTCTTT. It yields the protein CASSFAPRRTEAFF.

On this clonotype: A clone one base away is much larger, so this may be a read error. The chain has TRBV4-2 and TRBJ2-4; D may be TRBD1 or TRBD2 (6 bases each). CDR3 length: 13 amino acids. CDR1 LGHNA and CDR2 YNFKEQ come from the germline V gene. CDR3 amino acids: CASSPGGQNSQYF. DNA for the CDR3: TGTGCCAGCAGCCCCGGGGGCCAAAACAGTCAGTACTTC.

This clonotype was observed a handful of times. The chain combines TRBV11-3 with TRBJ2-3; a possible D gene is TRBD2 (6 bases). The germline V gene has CDR1 SGHNT and CDR2 YENEEA. The CDR3 has 13 residues. The V end lost 0 bases, the J end lost 8 bases, and 9 bases lay between the germline ends. This CDR3 is CASSLDGGVTQYF. The CDR3 coding sequence is TGTGCCAGCAGCTTAGATGGAGGGGTTACGCAGTATTTT.

The sample holds a few counts of this clonotype. This chain uses TRBV19 with TRBJ2-5; TRBD1 might be the D (5 bases). V was trimmed by 5 bases and J by 5 bases, leaving 15 bases between them. CDR1 and CDR2 from the germline V gene are LNHDA and SQIVND (reference sequence). The CDR3 totals 14 residues. In DNA, the CDR3 is TGTGCCAGTAGTCTCAGGGCCCGGAAGGAGACCCAGTACTTC. It yields the protein CASSLRARKETQYF.

In this sample, this clonotype turned up many times. The rearrangement joins TRBV7-2 to TRBJ1-1, with unresolved D. Trimming removed 4 bases from V and 5 bases from J, with 11 bases in between. Germline V gives CDR1 SGHTA, CDR2 FQGNSA. CDR3 length: 13 residues. CDR3 in DNA: TGTGCCAGCAGCTCGCCACTCGGGACTGAAGCTTTCTTT. Protein product: CASSSPLGTEAFF.

A few counts support this clonotype. The chain carries TRBV28 and TRBJ1-1, with 7 bases matching TRBD1. The V gene's germline CDR1 is MDHEN and CDR2 SYDVKM. V trimming: 6 bases; J trimming: 3 bases; junction bases outside the gene matches: 10. The CDR3 totals 15 residues. The CDR3 DNA reads TGTGCCAGCAGGACCGGGACAGATATCTACACTGAAGCTTTCTTT. Translation: CASRTGTDIYTEAFF.

In this sample, this clonotype turned up a few times. The chain's CDR3 is CASSYILAGVGETQYF. The CDR3 nucleotides read TGTGCCAGCAGTTATATTCTAGCGGGGGTCGGAGAGACCCAGTACTTC. The chain joins TRBV6-1 to TRBJ2-5; 10 bases are shared with TRBD2. J gave up 4 bases and V 5 bases, and 10 bases lay outside the gene matches. CDR1 and CDR2 from the germline V gene are MNHNS and SASEGT. The CDR3 is 16 amino acids.

V usage is TRBV6-5 and J usage is TRBJ1-2, with 7 bases lining up with TRBD1. Germline loops: CDR1 MNHEY, CDR2 SVGAGI. This CDR3 region has 17 residues. With 2 bases clipped from V and 4 bases from J, the junction kept 13 bases outside the gene matches. In DNA form, the CDR3 reads TGTGCCAGCAGTTACAATGGGTATAAGGGGGCGATCTATGGCTACACCTTC. This gives the protein CASSYNGYKGAIYGYTF.

The V and J genes are TRBV6-1 and TRBJ1-1; TRBD1 aligns across 8 bases. CDR1 and CDR2 (germline): MNHNS, SASEGT. The CDR3 is 16 residues long. The trim removed 6 bases at V and 0 bases at J, leaving 9 bases unmatched. The CDR3 region is CASSPDREGVNTEAFF. CDR3 nucleotide sequence: TGTGCCAGCAGCCCGGACAGGGAGGGGGTGAACACTGAAGCTTTCTTT.

The chain joins TRBV6-1 to TRBJ2-3, with D perhaps being TRBD1 or TRBD2 (5 bases each). Germline loops: CDR1 MNHNS, CDR2 SASEGT. Trimming stripped 6 bases from V and 2 bases from J, with 30 bases between. CDR3 length: 20 residues. The CDR3 loop reads CASRLQTGAWGTPYTDTQYF. The CDR3 DNA sequence: TGTGCCAGCAGACTTCAGACTGGCGCATGGGGGACCCCATACACAGATACGCAGTATTTT.

The chain uses TRBV18 and TRBJ2-1; 9 positions match TRBD2. This CDR3 region has 15 residues. Germline CDR1 KGHSH, CDR2 LQKENI. Unmatched junction bases numbered 9, after V lost 4 bases and J lost 8 bases. The CDR3 bases are TGTGCCAGCTCACTGAGAAAGGGACTAGCATATGAGCAGTTCTTC. Its protein is CASSLRKGLAYEQFF.

The V gene is TRBV28, the J gene TRBJ2-1; 9 nucleotides line up with TRBD2. Germline V gene sequence: CDR1 MDHEN, CDR2 SYDVKM. CDR3 length: 18 amino acids. V lost 2 bases, J lost 0 bases, and 8 bases stayed unmatched. In DNA, the CDR3 is TGTGCCAGCAGTTTAGGGTTCCGCGGGAGGGCCTCCTACAATGAGCAGTTCTTC. It is translated as CASSLGFRGRASYNEQFF.

This clonotype appeared a few times. The rearrangement joins TRBV29-1 to TRBJ1-1, with D possibly being TRBD1 (5 bases). From germline, CDR1 is SQVTM and CDR2 ANQGSEA. The CDR3 runs to 16 residues. The V gene lost 3 bases and the J gene lost 6 bases, with 23 bases spanning the gap. CDR3 coding DNA: TGCAGCGTTGACGGGGGGGAATGGGGTGAACGGGCTGAAGCTTTCTTT. Residues: CSVDGGEWGERAEAFF.

About this clonotype: A clone one base away is much larger, so this may be a read error. The chain is built from TRBV7-3 and TRBJ2-2; the D is unclear. V was clipped by 5 bases and J by 6 bases, with 13 bases between them. Germline-derived CDR1 and CDR2 are SGHTA and FQGTGA. The CDR3 has 14 residues. This CDR3 reads CASSPQSAAGELFF. As DNA, the CDR3 is TGTGCCAGCAGCCCCCAGAGCGCAGCCGGGGAGCTGTTTTTT. The variable domain in full, completed from reference TRBV7-3 and TRBJ2-2, reads GAGVSQTPSNKVTEKGKYVELRCDPISGHTALYWYRQSLGQGPEFLIYFQGTGAADDSGLPNDRFFAVRPEGSVSTLKIQRTERGDSAVYLCASSPQSAAGELFFGEGSRLTVL.

V usage is TRBV6-4 and J usage is TRBJ1-6; no clear D gene. The germline V gene has CDR1 MRHNA and CDR2 SNTAGT. V was pared by 0 bases and J by 7 bases, with 16 bases between. This CDR3 region has 17 residues. In nucleotides, the CDR3 is TGTGCCAGCAGTGACTCGATCATAGGACTCAGCAATTCACCCCTCCACTTT. Translation gives CASSDSIIGLSNSPLHF.

This clonotype was counted a few times. The rearrangement links TRBV7-8 to TRBJ2-1; no firm D call. CDR3 length: 13 amino acids. Trimming took 8 bases from V and 10 from J, leaving 18 bases between them. Germline CDR1 is SGHVS and CDR2 is FQNEAQ. CDR3 in DNA: TGTGCCAGCTTAGGACGGATGTCGCAGGAGCAGTTCTTC. It is translated as CASLGRMSQEQFF.

This chain connects TRBV7-9 to TRBJ2-7, with 8 bases fitting TRBD2. Unmatched junction bases numbered 1, after V lost 1 base and J lost 2 bases. The CDR3 covers 14 residues. The germline gives CDR1 SEHNR, CDR2 FQNEAQ (reference sequence). The chain's CDR3 is CASSLVGLAYEQYF. CDR3 nucleotide sequence: TGTGCCAGCAGCTTAGTGGGACTAGCCTACGAGCAGTACTTC.

This clonotype was picked up a small number of times. The rearrangement joins TRBV6-5 to TRBJ2-5; TRBD2 matches at 8 bases. Trimming removed 6 bases from V and 5 bases from J; junction bases left unmatched: 14. This CDR3 is 16 amino acids long. Germline assignment: CDR1 MNHEY and CDR2 SVGAGI. CDR3 coding DNA: TGTGCCAGCAGCACCCTCACGGGGGGGCCTCGTGAGACCCAGTACTTC. As protein: CASSTLTGGPRETQYF.

Only a few counts were recorded for this clonotype. The chain links TRBV10-3 to TRBJ2-2; perhaps TRBD2 as D (5 bases). This CDR3 is built from 15 residues. Germline V lookup: CDR1 ENHRY, CDR2 SYGVKD. Trimming removed 3 bases from V and 0 bases from J, with 8 bases in between. This CDR3 is CAISDLAANTGELFF. CDR3 bases: TGTGCCATCAGTGACCTAGCTGCGAACACCGGGGAGCTGTTTTTT.

A single count supports this clonotype. This sequence joins TRBV7-6 and TRBJ1-2; 10 bases agree with TRBD1. The junction had 5 bases not matched to a gene; V was cut back by 2 bases and J by 5 bases. Germline CDR1 reads SGHVS; CDR2 reads FNYEAQ. The CDR3 loop spans 15 amino acids. The CDR3 nucleotides read TGTGCCAGCAGCTTACGACAGGGGGCTCGGTATGGCTACACCTTC. Translated, it gives CASSLRQGARYGYTF.

The chain joins TRBV10-3 to TRBJ2-1; D is undetermined. Per the germline V gene, CDR1 is ENHRY and CDR2 is SYGVKD. The CDR3 runs 15 residues. V lost 6 bases, J lost 7 bases, and 19 bases lay in between. CDR3 in DNA: TGTGCCATCAGGTATACCGTCTCCCAAGAGAATGAGCAGTTCTTC. Protein product: CAIRYTVSQENEQFF.

The chain uses TRBV5-6 and TRBJ2-7; TRBD2 is a possible D gene (6 bases). The CDR3 covers 14 residues. V was shortened by 0 bases and J by 6 bases, with 13 bases between the two germline ends. CDR1 and CDR2 (germline): SGHDT, YYEEEE. CDR3 protein: CASSLGQLGGEQYF. CDR3 sequence (DNA): TGTGCCAGCAGCTTGGGACAGCTGGGGGGCGAGCAGTACTTC.